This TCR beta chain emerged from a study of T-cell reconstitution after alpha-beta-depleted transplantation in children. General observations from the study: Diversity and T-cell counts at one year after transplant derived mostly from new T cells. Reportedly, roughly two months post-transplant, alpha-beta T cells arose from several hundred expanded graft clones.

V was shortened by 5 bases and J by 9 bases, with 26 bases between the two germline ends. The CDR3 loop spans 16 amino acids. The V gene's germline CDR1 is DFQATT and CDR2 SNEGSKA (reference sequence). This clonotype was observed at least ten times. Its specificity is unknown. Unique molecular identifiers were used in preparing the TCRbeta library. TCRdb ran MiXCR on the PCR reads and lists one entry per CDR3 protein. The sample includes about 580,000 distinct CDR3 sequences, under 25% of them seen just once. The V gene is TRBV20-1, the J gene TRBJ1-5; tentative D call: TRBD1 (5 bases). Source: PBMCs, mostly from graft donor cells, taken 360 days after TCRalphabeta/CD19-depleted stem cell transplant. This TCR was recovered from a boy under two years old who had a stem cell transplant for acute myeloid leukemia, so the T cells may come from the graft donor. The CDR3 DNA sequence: TGCAGTGCTTATCCCCGCGGGGACCCCATGAGTGGGCCCCAGCATTTT. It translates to CSAYPRGDPMSGPQHF.